Below are 29 T cell receptor beta chains sequenced from a single sample in a study of early T cells in non-severe SARS-CoV-2 infection. In TCRdb, the 5' RACE reads were re-called with MiXCR into one record per CDR3 protein. The sample carries about 77,000 distinct CDR3 sequences, more than 10% recorded once. The sample in question was whole blood, obtained at baseline. The receptors here all came from an adult who was a healthcare worker with PCR-confirmed SARS-CoV-2 infection or an uninfected control (not recorded which). The donor label of this sample is uncertain.

The V gene is TRBV4-1, the J gene TRBJ1-2; no clear D. This CDR3 contains 14 residues. Trimming cost V 0 bases and J 3 bases, with 8 bases left between them. CDR1 MGHRA and CDR2 YSYEKL come from the germline V gene. The CDR3 sequence is CASSQDRVYYGYTF. CDR3 nucleotides: TGCGCCAGCAGCCAAGATAGGGTGTACTATGGCTACACCTTC.

The genes are TRBV5-6 and TRBJ1-4, with 10 bases aligning to TRBD1. The CDR3 loop spans 14 amino acids. V lost 2 bases and J lost 7; bases outside the gene matches: 2. Germline CDR1 and CDR2: SGHDT and YYEEEE. The CDR3 nucleotides are TGTGCCAGCAGCTTTGACAGGGGGCTTGAAAAACTGTTTTTT. Translation gives CASSFDRGLEKLFF.

This clonotype was seen ten or more times. The chain joins TRBV20-1 to TRBJ2-7; D unresolved. The CDR3 consists of 12 residues. The germline V gene has CDR1 DFQATT and CDR2 SNEGSKA (reference sequence). V was pared by 3 bases and J by 2 bases, with 8 bases between. CDR3 sequence: CSARGITYEQYF. The CDR3 DNA reads as TGCAGTGCTAGGGGTATCACCTACGAGCAGTACTTC.

The CDR3 reads CASSDPASSYEQYF. CDR3 nucleotide sequence: TGTGCCAGCAGTGACCCCGCCAGCTCCTACGAGCAGTACTTC. V usage is TRBV25-1 and J usage is TRBJ2-7; D gene uncertain. Germline lookup yields CDR1 MGHDK and CDR2 SYGVNS. The CDR3 has 14 residues. V lost 3 bases and J 0 bases, leaving 9 bases between the germline ends.

This clonotype showed up many times. V usage is TRBV30 and J usage is TRBJ1-5; TRBD1 might be the D (5 bases). Trimming left V 5 bases short and J 3 bases short, with 11 bases between. CDR1 is GTSNPN and CDR2 is SVGIG in the germline V gene (reference sequence). This CDR3 comprises 13 residues. The CDR3 DNA sequence: TGTGCCTGGGCCGGACATTACAATCAGCCCCAGCATTTT. Translating it yields CAWAGHYNQPQHF.

Here the CDR3 reads CAHAGSGYTF. In DNA, the CDR3 is TGTGCCCACGCGGGGAGCGGCTACACCTTC. The chain joins TRBV30 to TRBJ1-2, with D uncertain. The ends were cut back, 8 bases at V and 8 bases at J, with 12 bases in the middle. The CDR3 is 10 residues long. Germline lookup yields CDR1 GTSNPN and CDR2 SVGIG (reference sequence).

The chain links TRBV6-6 to TRBJ1-1, with D uncertain. Germline CDR1 MNHNY, CDR2 SVGAGI (reference sequence). CDR3 length: 12 residues. The V and J ends lost 6 bases and 2 bases respectively, with 7 bases between them. The CDR3 is CASSPPNTEAFF. The CDR3 DNA reads as TGTGCCAGCAGCCCGCCAAACACTGAAGCTTTCTTT.

In this sample, this clonotype turned up many times. This sequence joins TRBV2 and TRBJ2-7; D call uncertain. In germline, CDR1 is SNHLY, CDR2 FYNNEI. V lost 8 bases to trimming and J lost 0 bases, with 17 bases between them. The CDR3 extends over 15 amino acids. The DNA of the CDR3 is TGTGCCAGCGCCTTTATTTGGTCCCGCTCCTACGAGCAGTACTTC. Translation: CASAFIWSRSYEQYF. Together with reference TRBV2 and TRBJ2-7, the CDR3 gives the full variable domain: EPEVTQTPSHQVTQMGQEVILRCVPISNHLYFYWYRQILGQKVEFLVSFYNNEISEKSEIFDDQFSVERPDGSNFTLKIRSTKLEDSAMYFCASAFIWSRSYEQYFGPGTRLTVT.

This clonotype was counted between two and nine times. The rearrangement joins TRBV6-2 or TRBV6-3 to TRBJ2-1, with D unclear. Germline CDR1 MNHEY, CDR2 SVGEGT. The V gene lost 2 bases and the J gene lost 7 bases, with 6 bases spanning the gap. This CDR3 is 12 amino acids long. In DNA form, the CDR3 reads TGTGCCAGCAGTTACGGCGTGAATGAGCAGTTCTTC. Translating it yields CASSYGVNEQFF.

This clonotype was counted only a few times. The V gene is TRBV11-2, the J gene TRBJ2-7; 7 nucleotides align to TRBD2. J was trimmed by 0 bases and V by 8 bases; bases with no gene match: 13. Germline V gene data show CDR1 as SGHAT and CDR2 as FQNNGV. The CDR3 has 16 amino acids. In nucleotides, the CDR3 is TGTGCCAGCGGGCCGCCGGCGGGGGTTGGCTCCTACGAGCAGTACTTC. Protein product: CASGPPAGVGSYEQYF.

This clonotype was counted ten times or more. The chain is built from TRBV30 and TRBJ1-5; 8 bases align to TRBD1. CDR3 length: 13 amino acids. Germline lookup yields CDR1 GTSNPN and CDR2 SVGIG (reference sequence). Trimming took 0 bases from V and 6 from J; bases not matched to a gene: 1. The CDR3 spells CAWSVQGGQPQHF. The CDR3, as DNA: TGTGCCTGGAGTGTACAGGGGGGTCAGCCCCAGCATTTT. The whole variable domain, remainder taken from reference TRBV30 and TRBJ1-5, is SQTIHQWPATLVQPVGSPLSLECTVEGTSNPNLYWYRQAAGRGLQLLFYSVGIGQISSEVPQNLSASRPQDRQFILSSKKLLLSDSGFYLCAWSVQGGQPQHFGDGTRLSIL.

A note on this clonotype: Its ends do not fully match the called genes, so a read error is possible. The rearrangement links TRBV14 to TRBJ2-1; TRBD2 matches at 9 bases. This CDR3 is 13 amino acids long. CDR1 and CDR2 from the germline V gene are SGHDN and FVKESK. The CDR3 loop reads CTSSGRRYNEQFF. In nucleotides, the CDR3 is TGTACCAGCAGCGGGAGGCGCTACAATGAGCAGTTCTTC.

This clonotype was observed at least ten times. V and J are TRBV6-6 and TRBJ2-5; D might be TRBD2 (5 bases). The CDR3 spans 15 residues. Per germline, CDR1 MNHNY and CDR2 SVGAGI (reference sequence). Trimming cost V 4 bases and J 6 bases, with 18 bases left between them. CDR3 in amino acids: CASSSQALAVQTQYF. The CDR3 nucleotides are TGTGCCAGCAGTTCTCAAGCGCTAGCCGTACAGACCCAGTACTTC.

Of note for this clonotype: One end of the junction varies from germline; a read error may be responsible. V and J are TRBV13 and TRBJ1-2; D unclear. The germline CDR1 and CDR2 sequences are PRHDT and FYEKMQ (reference sequence). This CDR3 is 14 amino acids long. The CDR3 reads CASSLGRRNYGYTF. CDR3 DNA sequence: TGTGCCAGCAGCCTAGGCAGACGAAACTATGGCTACACCTTC.

This clonotype has a handful of counts. The chain carries TRBV25-1 and TRBJ1-5, with a weak D call TRBD1 (5 bases). The CDR3 length is 14 residues. The germline gives CDR1 MGHDK, CDR2 SYGVNS. The V gene lost 6 bases and the J gene lost 6 bases, with 15 bases spanning the gap. CDR3 in amino acids: CASSIPGSSQPQHF. The CDR3 DNA reads TGTGCCAGCAGCATTCCAGGGTCATCTCAGCCCCAGCATTTT.

This clonotype was counted a few times. This chain uses TRBV20-1 with TRBJ1-5; D not certain. The V gene's germline CDR1 is DFQATT and CDR2 SNEGSKA (reference sequence). V lost 3 bases to trimming and J lost 7 bases, with 13 bases between them. The CDR3 extends over 13 amino acids. This CDR3 reads CSARREGSQPQHF. In nucleotides, the CDR3 is TGCAGTGCTAGGAGGGAGGGTAGCCAGCCCCAGCATTTT.

This chain joins TRBV10-1 and TRBJ2-2, with 8 bases that match TRBD1. Germline CDR1 and CDR2: WNHNN and SYGVQD (reference sequence). The CDR3 loop spans 15 amino acids. V lost 2 bases, J lost 6 bases, and 5 bases stayed unmatched. CDR3 loop: CASSEDRGVSGELFF. The DNA of the CDR3 is TGCGCCAGCAGTGAGGACAGGGGAGTATCCGGGGAGCTGTTTTTT.

Only a few counts were recorded for this clonotype. The V gene is TRBV29-1, the J gene TRBJ2-1, with D uncertain. The germline V gene encodes CDR1 SQVTM and CDR2 ANQGSEA. Trimming removed 3 bases from V and 10 bases from J, with 7 bases in between. The length of the CDR3 is 10 residues. DNA for the CDR3: TGCAGCGTTGAGAATTCGGAGCAGTTCTTC. This codes for CSVENSEQFF.

The chain recombines TRBV11-2 with TRBJ2-7, with 7 positions matching TRBD2. V lost 5 bases and J lost 2; bases outside the gene matches: 3. Germline assignment: CDR1 SGHAT and CDR2 FQNNGV. The CDR3 consists of 13 residues. The CDR3: CASSLSGTYEQYF. The DNA for the CDR3 is TGTGCCAGCAGCCTGAGCGGGACCTACGAGCAGTACTTC.

There are many counts of this clonotype. The chain has TRBV4-2 and TRBJ2-5, with D maybe TRBD2 (6 bases). The V gene lost 1 base and the J gene lost 5 bases, with 14 bases spanning the gap. Looked up from germline, CDR1 is LGHNA and CDR2 is YNFKEQ. There are 15 residues in the CDR3. The CDR3 protein is CASSQGLGVKETQYF. For the CDR3, the DNA is TGTGCCAGCAGCCAAGGACTAGGTGTCAAGGAGACCCAGTACTTC.

This chain connects TRBV20-1 to TRBJ2-7; 7 nucleotides align to TRBD1. This CDR3 has 14 amino acids. Germline V gives CDR1 DFQATT, CDR2 SNEGSKA (reference sequence). V lost 3 bases to trimming and J lost 3 bases; unmatched junction nucleotides: 8. CDR3 nucleotide sequence: TGCAGTGCTAGTGGGGCCCGGGACAGCTACGAGCAGTACTTC. It translates to CSASGARDSYEQYF.

This clonotype was seen at least ten times. The chain carries TRBV5-6 and TRBJ2-2; the D gene is possibly TRBD1 (5 bases). V dropped 2 bases and J dropped 1 base, with 9 bases sitting between them. Germline CDR1 and CDR2: SGHDT and YYEEEE. The CDR3 consists of 15 residues. The CDR3 nucleotides read TGTGCCAGCAGCTTATTAGACAGGAACACCGGGGAGCTGTTTTTT. This encodes CASSLLDRNTGELFF. The full variable domain, completed using reference TRBV5-6 and TRBJ2-2, is DAGVTQSPTHLIKTRGQQVTLRCSPKSGHDTVSWYQQALGQGPQFIFQYYEEEERQRGNFPDRFSGHQFPNYSSELNVNALLLGDSALYLCASSLLDRNTGELFFGEGSRLTVL.

This clonotype was detected only a few times. This rearrangement joins TRBV18 to TRBJ2-3; no clear D gene. This CDR3 contains 13 residues. Trimming shortened V by 1 base and J by 2 bases, and 4 bases separated the two germline ends. From germline, CDR1 is KGHSH and CDR2 LQKENI. CDR3 coding DNA: TGTGCCAGCTCACCACAAACCACAGATACGCAGTATTTT. It is translated as CASSPQTTDTQYF.

This clonotype was detected many times. The rearrangement uses TRBV20-1 and TRBJ2-7; 7 bases fit TRBD2. J lost 4 bases, V lost 3 bases, and 6 bases had no gene match. CDR3 length equals 13 residues. Germline V lookup: CDR1 DFQATT, CDR2 SNEGSKA (reference sequence). The CDR3 DNA sequence: TGCAGTGCTAGGGGCGGGAGTTTATACGAGCAGTACTTC. Amino acid sequence: CSARGGSLYEQYF.

This clonotype was counted many times. The chain has TRBV29-1 and TRBJ1-4; D unclear. Trimming pared 6 bases from V and 4 bases from J, leaving 6 bases between. This CDR3 spans 11 amino acids. From germline, CDR1 is SQVTM and CDR2 ANQGSEA. The CDR3 loop reads CSVEGNEKLFF. The CDR3 DNA reads as TGCAGCGTCGAGGGTAATGAAAAACTGTTTTTT.

This clonotype has just a few counts. V usage is TRBV29-1 and J usage is TRBJ1-5, with 9 bases identical to TRBD1. Germline assignment: CDR1 SQVTM and CDR2 ANQGSEA. Trimming removed 7 bases from V and 9 bases from J; junction bases left unmatched: 7. The CDR3 is 12 amino acids. The CDR3 nucleotides read TGCAGCGCGGGACAGGGAGATTCGCCCCAGCATTTT. It yields the protein CSAGQGDSPQHF.

This chain joins TRBV10-1 and TRBJ1-3, with a weak D call TRBD1 (6 bases). Between the trimmed V and J ends, which lost 3 bases and 2 bases, there was a span of 11 bases. The germline gives CDR1 WNHNN, CDR2 SYGVQD (reference sequence). The CDR3 has 15 residues. The chain's CDR3 is CASSEQGAAGNTIYF. CDR3 in DNA: TGCGCCAGCAGTGAACAGGGCGCTGCTGGAAACACCATATATTTT.

This clonotype occurred a few times. V and J are TRBV5-1 and TRBJ2-1, with unresolved D. Germline CDR1 is SGHRS and CDR2 is YFSETQ. This CDR3 has 14 residues. Trimming took off 3 bases at V and 7 bases at J, with 14 bases between the two ends. The CDR3 DNA reads as TGCGCCAGCAGCTCGGACCCTGGGAAGAATGAGCAGTTCTTC. Encoded protein: CASSSDPGKNEQFF.

Regarding this clonotype: No DNA is shown, since the ends of the CDR3 on it are uncertain; the CDR3 is the one TCRdb lists. The chain employs TRBV30 and TRBJ1-4; the table's TRBD1 call for D was not verified on the DNA. From germline, CDR1 is GTSNPN and CDR2 SVGIG (reference sequence). The CDR3 is 13 amino acids long, termini counted. The CDR3 reads CAWSGRANEKLFF.